Listed below are T cell receptor beta chains from one sample, sequenced in a study of blood T cell repertoires in COVID-19. Measured with immunoSEQ multiplex PCR; TCRdb has only the in-frame clones, and not every one. The sample holds about 180,000 clones, around 83% seen once. Source material: peripheral blood. These receptors were taken from a woman in her 70s with COVID-19, enrolled during active disease. The CDR3 runs from the conserved cysteine through the conserved F or W. Each record gives: D gene, J gene, clone size, V gene, CDR3 DNA, CDR3 protein. D genes are given only for firm matches. Not all rows give a size; the values are once, few, many and, for expanded clones, a class.

D: NA
J: TRBJ1-1
size: NA
V: TRBV28
DNA: TGTGCCAGCAGCCCGGGGGGATCTAACACTGAAGCTTTCTTT
CDR3: CASSPGGSNTEAFF

D: NA
J: TRBJ1-2
size: NA
V: TRBV11-2
DNA: TGTGCCAGCAGCTTAGATTTAACAGGGAGTCATGGCTACACCTTC
CDR3: CASSLDLTGSHGYTF

D: NA
J: TRBJ2-6
size: NA
V: TRBV21-1
DNA: TGTGCCAGCAGCAAAAGGGACAGTGGATCTGGGGCCAACGTCCTGACTTTC
CDR3: CASSKRDSGSGANVLTF

D: TRBD1
J: TRBJ1-5
size: NA
V: TRBV19
DNA: TGTGCCAGTAGCGGGACAGGGGGTAGCAATCAGCCCCAGCATTTT
CDR3: CASSGTGGSNQPQHF

D: NA
J: TRBJ2-5
size: NA
V: TRBV5-1
DNA: TGCGCCAGCAGCTTGCCAAACCCGACAGGTCAAGAGACCCAGTACTTC
CDR3: CASSLPNPTGQETQYF

D: NA
J: TRBJ2-1
size: NA
V: TRBV7-2
DNA: TGTGCCAGCAGCCCCCTCGGGGACTCCTACAATGAGCAGTTCTTC
CDR3: CASSPLGDSYNEQFF

D: TRBD2
J: TRBJ2-1
size: NA
V: TRBV3-1/TRBV3-2
DNA: TGTGCCAGCAGCCAGGCGGGAGTATTGGCAAATGAGCAGTTCTTC
CDR3: CASSQAGVLANEQFF

D: NA
J: TRBJ2-1
size: once
V: TRBV27
DNA: TGTGCCAGCAGTTCCTCGAGCGGAATGACCCACAATGAGCAGTTCTTC
CDR3: CASSSSSGMTHNEQFF

D: TRBD1
J: TRBJ1-1
size: NA
V: TRBV7-2
DNA: TGTGCCAGCAGCTTAACAGGGGGCGCGACCACTGAAGCTTTCTTT
CDR3: CASSLTGGATTEAFF

D: NA
J: TRBJ2-3
size: NA
V: TRBV5-1
DNA: TGCGCCAGCAGCTTGGGCCTAGATATAGATACGCAGTATTTT
CDR3: CASSLGLDIDTQYF

D: NA
J: TRBJ1-6
size: NA
V: TRBV7-9
DNA: TGTGCCAGCAGCTTAGCGTCATTCAGGGTCAATTCACCCCTCCACTTT
CDR3: CASSLASFRVNSPLHF

D: NA
J: TRBJ1-5
size: NA
V: TRBV28
DNA: TGTGCCAGCAGTTTGACGGATGGCGGGAATCAGCCCCAGCATTTT
CDR3: CASSLTDGGNQPQHF

D: NA
J: TRBJ1-1
size: NA
V: TRBV2
DNA: TGTGCCAGCAGTGAAGCCTTATCGATCAGGGCCTTCTTT
CDR3: CASSEALSIRAFF

D: NA
J: TRBJ1-6
size: NA
V: TRBV30
DNA: TGTGCCTGGGGGGGCGGGACACCCCTCCACTTT
CDR3: CAWGGGTPLHF

D: TRBD1
J: TRBJ1-6
size: NA
V: TRBV27
DNA: TGTGCCAGCAGTCCGCGACAGGGAGGTAATTCACCCCTCCACTTT
CDR3: CASSPRQGGNSPLHF

D: NA
J: TRBJ1-5
size: NA
V: TRBV28
DNA: TGTGCCAGCACCCCCGGGGGCAATCAGCCCCAGCATTTT
CDR3: CASTPGGNQPQHF

D: TRBD2
J: TRBJ2-7
size: once
V: TRBV6-5
DNA: TGTGCCAGCAGTCTAGCGGGATTGAGCTACGAGCAGTACTTC
CDR3: CASSLAGLSYEQYF

D: TRBD1
J: TRBJ1-2
size: NA
V: TRBV28
DNA: TGTGCCAGCAGTTTAATCGCAGGGGGTGATGGCTACACCTTC
CDR3: CASSLIAGGDGYTF

D: TRBD1
J: TRBJ2-3
size: NA
V: TRBV6-5
DNA: TGTGCCAGCAACCCCCCAGGGGGAGATACGCAGTATTTT
CDR3: CASNPPGGDTQYF

D: NA
J: TRBJ2-1
size: NA
V: TRBV6-6
DNA: TGTGCCAGCCAGAGACATTCTGGGGAGCGTGAGCAGTTCTTC
CDR3: CASQRHSGEREQFF

D: TRBD1
J: TRBJ2-6
size: NA
V: TRBV5-6
DNA: TGTGCCAGCAGCACCCCGACAGGGGCAGGCTCTGGGGCCAACGTCCTGACTTTC
CDR3: CASSTPTGAGSGANVLTF

D: NA
J: TRBJ2-7
size: NA
V: TRBV29-1
DNA: TGCAGCGTTAGTGGCCAGGGACATTACGAGCAGTACTTC
CDR3: CSVSGQGHYEQYF

D: NA
J: TRBJ1-1
size: few
V: TRBV18
DNA: TGTGCCAGCTCACCCGGGTCCTCTTTATCGGCTGAAGCTTTCTTT
CDR3: CASSPGSSLSAEAFF

D: TRBD2
J: TRBJ2-5
size: NA
V: TRBV7-8
DNA: TGTGCCAGCAGCTTAGGGACTAGCGGGTTCCAAGAGACCCAGTACTTC
CDR3: CASSLGTSGFQETQYF

D: NA
J: TRBJ1-2
size: NA
V: TRBV28
DNA: TGTGCCAGCAGTGCCCTGAGTCCCAGGGATGGCTACACCTTC
CDR3: CASSALSPRDGYTF

D: TRBD2
J: TRBJ2-1
size: once
V: TRBV28
DNA: TGTGCCAGCAGTTTAGAAGGGCGGGAGGGGGCCCTCACGTTCTACAATGAGCAGTTCTTC
CDR3: CASSLEGREGALTFYNEQFF

D: NA
J: TRBJ1-1
size: NA
V: TRBV7-9
DNA: TGTGCCAGCTCCCGGGGGACGGGGAACACTGAAGCTTTCTTT
CDR3: CASSRGTGNTEAFF

D: NA
J: TRBJ2-3
size: NA
V: TRBV9
DNA: TGTGCCAGCAGCGTAGGGATAGCGGCTAGCACAGATACGCAGTATTTT
CDR3: CASSVGIAASTDTQYF

D: NA
J: TRBJ1-1
size: NA
V: TRBV4-3
DNA: TGCGCCAGCAGCCAAACCGTTACTACCCTAAACACTGAAGCTTTCTTT
CDR3: CASSQTVTTLNTEAFF

D: TRBD2
J: TRBJ2-7
size: NA
V: TRBV7-2
DNA: TGTGCCAGCACCCTTGGGGGGGGGAGGAACCCCGAGCAGTACTTC
CDR3: CASTLGGGRNPEQYF

D: NA
J: TRBJ1-1
size: NA
V: TRBV5-1
DNA: TGCGCCAGCAGCTTGGTGGCAGGGAAACAGGGCGTCATGGGCATGAACACTGAAGCTTTCTTT
CDR3: CASSLVAGKQGVMGMNTEAFF

D: NA
J: TRBJ2-2
size: NA
V: TRBV6-6
DNA: TGTGCCAGCACGGGGGGAGGGGGAGCGGGGGAGCTGTTTTTT
CDR3: CASTGGGGAGELFF

D: NA
J: TRBJ1-1
size: few
V: TRBV5-1
DNA: TGCGCCAGCAGCTTGGCGGGGGGAGAGACTGAAGCTTTCTTT
CDR3: CASSLAGGETEAFF

D: NA
J: TRBJ1-1
size: NA
V: TRBV19
DNA: TGTGCCAGTAGGTCGGGGGGATTAGACACTGAAGCTTTCTTT
CDR3: CASRSGGLDTEAFF

D: NA
J: TRBJ2-1
size: NA
V: TRBV2
DNA: TGTGCCAGCGCGGCTAGCGCCCACAATGAGCAGTTCTTC
CDR3: CASAASAHNEQFF

D: NA
J: TRBJ1-4
size: few
V: TRBV25-1
DNA: TGTGCCAGCAGCCTCAGGGGAACTAATGAAAAACTGTTTTTT
CDR3: CASSLRGTNEKLFF

D: TRBD2
J: TRBJ2-2
size: NA
V: TRBV6-2/TRBV6-3
DNA: TGTGCCAGCAGTTACCTAGCGGGAGGGCTTAACACCGGGGAGCTGTTTTTT
CDR3: CASSYLAGGLNTGELFF

D: NA
J: TRBJ1-4
size: once
V: TRBV27
DNA: TGTGCCAGCAGTTTATTGGGGGGTGGGTATGCCAAACTGTTTTTT
CDR3: CASSLLGGGYAKLFF

D: NA
J: TRBJ1-1
size: NA
V: TRBV19
DNA: TGTGCCAGTGATACGGGACAAGCGAACACTGAAGCTTTCTTT
CDR3: CASDTGQANTEAFF

D: TRBD2
J: TRBJ2-3
size: once
V: TRBV6-6
DNA: TGTGTAGCTAGCGGAAATACGCAGTATTTT
CDR3: CVASGNTQYF

D: TRBD1
J: TRBJ1-2
size: NA
V: TRBV7-2
DNA: TGTGCCAGCAGCTTATTCGGGGACAGGGTCTATGGCTACACCTTC
CDR3: CASSLFGDRVYGYTF

D: TRBD1
J: TRBJ2-4
size: NA
V: TRBV30
DNA: TGTGCCGGGCGGACAGGGGAGAAAAACATTCAGTACTTC
CDR3: CAGRTGEKNIQYF

D: NA
J: TRBJ2-7
size: NA
V: TRBV9
DNA: TGTGCCAGCAGCGTAGGAGGTACTAGCTCCTACGAGCAGTACTTC
CDR3: CASSVGGTSSYEQYF

D: TRBD1
J: TRBJ2-7
size: NA
V: TRBV5-4
DNA: TGTGCCAGCAGCGGGGACAGCCACTACGAGCAGTACTTC
CDR3: CASSGDSHYEQYF

D: TRBD2
J: TRBJ2-7
size: NA
V: TRBV15
DNA: TGTGCCACCAGCAGGAGGGCGGGGGGGGTCAGCGAGCAGTACTTC
CDR3: CATSRRAGGVSEQYF

D: NA
J: TRBJ2-7
size: few
V: TRBV5-6
DNA: TGTGCCAGCAGCGCATACGGGACAAAGAACTCCTACGAGCAGTACTTC
CDR3: CASSAYGTKNSYEQYF

D: NA
J: TRBJ1-3
size: few
V: TRBV7-6
DNA: TGTGCCAGCAGCCCAGGGGCGCCTGGAAACACCATATATTTT
CDR3: CASSPGAPGNTIYF

D: TRBD2
J: TRBJ2-1
size: once
V: TRBV3-1/TRBV3-2
DNA: TGTGCCAGCAGCCAACGTACTAGCGGGAGTCGCGGTGAGCAGTTCTTC
CDR3: CASSQRTSGSRGEQFF

D: TRBD1
J: TRBJ1-3
size: NA
V: TRBV5-1
DNA: TGCGCCAGCAGCTTTGGAACAGGGGCCTCTGGAAACACCATATATTTT
CDR3: CASSFGTGASGNTIYF

D: NA
J: TRBJ2-2
size: NA
V: TRBV9
DNA: TGTGCCAGCAGCGTAGGGGGCCCCGGGGAGCTGTTTTTT
CDR3: CASSVGGPGELFF

D: NA
J: TRBJ1-4
size: NA
V: TRBV24-1
DNA: TGTGCCACCAGTGGAGGAGGCTTCGAAAAACTGTTTTTT
CDR3: CATSGGGFEKLFF

D: TRBD1
J: TRBJ1-2
size: NA
V: TRBV6-2/TRBV6-3
DNA: TGTGCCAGCAGTGACAGGGGATTTGGGGGCTACACCTTC
CDR3: CASSDRGFGGYTF

D: NA
J: TRBJ2-5
size: NA
V: TRBV11-2
DNA: TGTGCCAGCAGCGAAAGCTTACAGGGAAAGACCCAGTACTTC
CDR3: CASSESLQGKTQYF

D: NA
J: TRBJ2-7
size: NA
V: TRBV4-3
DNA: TGCGCCAGCAGCCAAGGACGCGCAGGTAAATCCTACGAGCAGTACTTC
CDR3: CASSQGRAGKSYEQYF

D: NA
J: TRBJ2-1
size: NA
V: TRBV19
DNA: TGTGCCAGTAGACCTACCATTAGCTACAATGAGCAGTTCTTC
CDR3: CASRPTISYNEQFF

D: TRBD1
J: TRBJ2-2
size: NA
V: TRBV5-1
DNA: TGCGCCAGCAGCCCCACCCCACCCACGGGGACAGGGGTCCACGGGGAGCTGTTTTTT
CDR3: CASSPTPPTGTGVHGELFF

D: TRBD1
J: TRBJ2-2
size: NA
V: TRBV5-6
DNA: TGTGCCAGCAGAACCTGGACAGGTCCCCCCGGGGAGCTGTTTTTT
CDR3: CASRTWTGPPGELFF

D: NA
J: TRBJ2-2
size: NA
V: TRBV7-6
DNA: TGTGCCAGCAGCTTACGGCGGGCGGGCGGAGCGTTCCTGGCGAACACCGGGGAGCTGTTTTTT
CDR3: CASSLRRAGGAFLANTGELFF

D: TRBD2
J: TRBJ2-7
size: NA
V: TRBV5-1
DNA: TGCGCCAGCAGCTTGGAGACTAGCGGGCACTACGAGCAGTACTTC
CDR3: CASSLETSGHYEQYF